Each of the 12 T cell receptor beta chains below was sequenced from the same sample in a study of shared clonotypes between healthy human individuals. Clones were sequenced by immunoSEQ multiplex PCR, and TCRdb holds only the in-frame ones, with some missing. The sample includes over 2 million clones, 80% to 95% seen only once; the top ten take 0.37%. Material for sequencing was naive CD4+ T cells from PBMCs. Subset defined: CD45RA+ positively selected. Receptors were obtained from a man younger than 35 in good health. Some clones in this sample may be carry-over from other donors' samples.

The chain links TRBV4-1 to TRBJ1-1; the match to TRBD1 covers 8 bases. There are 14 residues in the CDR3. Germline values: CDR1 MGHRA, CDR2 YSYEKL. The J segment lost 0 bases and the V segment lost 4 bases, leaving 1 base of the junction unmatched. The CDR3 DNA sequence: TGCGCCAGCAGCCCGGGACAGGTGAACACTGAAGCTTTCTTT. It yields the protein CASSPGQVNTEAFF.

The chain uses TRBV6-5 and TRBJ1-1; maybe TRBD1 (5 bases). V shed 0 bases and J shed 0 bases, with 8 bases lying between them. Germline V gene sequence: CDR1 MNHEY, CDR2 SVGAGI. The CDR3 totals 15 residues. DNA of the CDR3: TGTGCCAGCAGTTACTCGACACAGGTGAACACTGAAGCTTTCTTT. Amino acids: CASSYSTQVNTEAFF.

The chain carries TRBV5-4 and TRBJ2-1, with 7 bases identical to TRBD1. The CDR3 is 15 residues long. Germline values: CDR1 SGHNT, CDR2 YYREEE (reference sequence). The ends lost 3 bases at V and 6 bases at J; junction bases unmatched: 9. The CDR3 sequence: CASSSSGTVFNEQFF. DNA of the CDR3: TGTGCCAGCAGCTCATCCGGGACAGTCTTCAATGAGCAGTTCTTC.

This chain uses TRBV15 with TRBJ1-5; D is unclear. Looked up from germline, CDR1 is LNHNV and CDR2 is YYDKDF (reference sequence). V was cut by 0 bases and J by 6 bases, with 15 bases left in between. The CDR3 is 16 residues long. The CDR3 region is CATSRDLPGSGQPQHF. The DNA for the CDR3 is TGTGCCACCAGCAGAGATCTGCCGGGGTCGGGTCAGCCCCAGCATTTT.

This clone was counted a few times. The chain uses TRBV13 and TRBJ2-3; D might be TRBD1 or TRBD2, each matching 5 bases. Trimming cost V 0 bases and J 0 bases, with 13 bases left between them. This CDR3 has 17 amino acids. Germline V gene data show CDR1 as PRHDT and CDR2 as FYEKMQ (reference sequence). CDR3 protein: CASSLGLLAGSTDTQYF. DNA of the CDR3: TGTGCCAGCAGCTTAGGCCTTCTAGCAGGGAGCACAGATACGCAGTATTTT.

The chain has TRBV10-2 and TRBJ2-7, with D tentatively TRBD2 (6 bases). CDR1 is WSHSY, CDR2 SAAADI, per germline. Trimming left V 6 bases short and J 10 bases short, with 16 bases between. The CDR3 sequence is 12 residues long. The CDR3 here is CASSTAVGGQYF. CDR3 DNA: TGCGCCAGCAGCACCGCCGTGGGAGGCCAGTACTTC.

The chain carries TRBV6-1 and TRBJ2-3, with a tentative D call TRBD2 (6 bases). Trimming pared 3 bases from V and 3 bases from J, leaving 13 bases between. The CDR3 consists of 15 residues. CDR1 is MNHNS and CDR2 is SASEGT in the germline V gene. CDR3 region: CASSDRASETDTQYF. The CDR3 region has the DNA TGTGCCAGCAGTGACAGGGCTAGCGAAACAGATACGCAGTATTTT.

The genes are TRBV29-1 and TRBJ2-3; 7 bases align to TRBD1. The ends lost 7 bases at V and 3 bases at J; junction bases unmatched: 7. Germline values: CDR1 SQVTM, CDR2 ANQGSEA. CDR3 size: 13 residues. The CDR3 nucleotides read TGCAGCGAGACTCGACAGGGAACAGATACGCAGTATTTT. This encodes CSETRQGTDTQYF.

This clone was recorded once. The chain carries TRBV30 and TRBJ2-5; 11 nucleotides align to TRBD2. CDR3 size: 16 residues. The V gene end was trimmed by 0 bases and the J gene end by 2 bases; junction bases not matched to a gene: 5. Germline V gene lookup returns CDR1 GTSNPN and CDR2 SVGIG (reference sequence). CDR3 protein: CAWSVLGLADQETQYF. CDR3 in DNA: TGTGCCTGGAGTGTTTTGGGACTAGCGGATCAAGAGACCCAGTACTTC.

The chain combines TRBV27 with TRBJ1-1; D uncertain. The CDR3 runs to 13 residues. Trimming shortened V by 2 bases and J by 5 bases, and 9 bases separated the two germline ends. Germline V gene sequence: CDR1 MNHEY, CDR2 SMNVEV (reference sequence). The CDR3 protein is CASSLDPRTEAFF. DNA for the CDR3: TGTGCCAGCAGTTTAGATCCCAGGACTGAAGCTTTCTTT.

The gene calls are TRBV28 and TRBJ1-3; D uncertain. From germline, CDR1 is MDHEN and CDR2 SYDVKM. The CDR3 spans 17 residues. V was shortened by 3 bases and J by 4 bases, with 19 bases between the two germline ends. CDR3 loop: CASSFKYGNLVGNTIYF. Here the CDR3 DNA reads TGTGCCAGCAGTTTTAAGTATGGTAATCTCGTCGGAAACACCATATATTTT. Using reference TRBV28 and TRBJ1-3 for the parts outside the CDR3, the full variable domain is DVKVTQSSRYLVKRTGEKVFLECVQDMDHENMFWYRQDPGLGLRLIYFSYDVKMKEKGDIPEGYSVSREKKERFSLILESASTNQTSMYLCASSFKYGNLVGNTIYFGEGSWLTVV.

In its sample, this clone was seen once. The CDR3, as DNA: TGTGCCAGCAGTGCGCCCCGGGGGGGTACCTACAATGAGCAGTTCTTC. Translated, it gives CASSAPRGGTYNEQFF. The chain combines TRBV28 with TRBJ2-1; 8 nucleotides agree with TRBD2. This CDR3 has 16 amino acids. Germline values: CDR1 MDHEN, CDR2 SYDVKM. V was pared by 5 bases and J by 2 bases, with 8 bases of the junction left unmatched.